Listed below are T cell receptor beta chains from one sample, sequenced in a study of blood T cells in healthy people across ages. TCRdb passed the 5' RACE reads through MiXCR, listing each CDR3 protein once. This table has fewer than 800,000 distinct CDR3 sequences, more than 40% appearing once. The sequenced sample consisted of blood. All receptors come from a woman aged 55-70 years in good health. The CDR3 runs from the conserved cysteine through the conserved F or W. The D gene is left open where the match is weak. For some rows the clone size is stated as once, few or many, or as a class when expanded; others skip it.

v_call	j_call	d_call	clone_size	cdr3_aa	cdr3_nt
TRBV24-1	TRBJ2-1	TRBD2	.	CATSDSSGGNNEQFF	TGTGCCACCAGTGATTCTAGCGGGGGGAACAATGAGCAGTTCTTC
TRBV7-9	TRBJ2-5	.	.	CASSQRRGPAQETQYF	TGTGCCAGCAGCCAACGGCGGGGTCCCGCCCAAGAGACCCAGTACTTC
TRBV7-2	TRBJ2-7	.	many	CASSLTYSYEQYF	TGTGCCAGCAGCTTAACCTACTCTTACGAGCAGTACTTC
TRBV12-3/TRBV12-4	TRBJ2-5	TRBD2	.	CASSLHGGSGETQYF	TGTGCCAGCAGTTTACACGGCGGGAGCGGAGAGACCCAGTACTTC
TRBV6-2/TRBV6-3	TRBJ2-3	TRBD2	few	CAVSLAGELDTQYF	TGTGCCGTAAGTCTAGCGGGAGAATTAGATACGCAGTATTTT
TRBV7-2	TRBJ1-2	TRBD1	few	CASSLGRAQGNYGYTF	TGTGCCAGCAGCTTAGGGAGAGCACAGGGGAACTATGGCTACACCTTC
TRBV20-1	TRBJ2-7	TRBD1	.	CSAPDRGSYEQYF	TGCAGTGCCCCAGACAGGGGTTCCTACGAGCAGTACTTC
TRBV11-2	TRBJ2-1	TRBD2	.	CASSLRGATSGSLGQFF	TGTGCCAGCAGCTTAAGGGGGGCGACTAGCGGGAGTCTTGGGCAGTTCTTC
TRBV9	TRBJ1-2	.	.	CTSSPLVELGAYGYTF	TGTACCAGCAGCCCCCTCGTTGAGCTGGGGGCCTACGGCTACACCTTC
TRBV4-3	TRBJ2-4	.	.	CASSQDRFSEQYF	TGCGCCAGCAGCCAAGATCGGTTCAGTGAGCAGTACTTC
TRBV7-8	TRBJ2-5	.	.	CASKGGGSETQYF	TGTGCCAGCAAGGGGGGAGGTAGTGAGACCCAGTACTTC
TRBV7-2	TRBJ2-1	.	.	CASSLDGGPGNEQFF	TGTGCCAGCAGCTTAGACGGAGGGCCGGGGAATGAGCAGTTCTTC
TRBV18	TRBJ2-1	.	few	CASSPSTSRGNNEQFF	TGTGCCAGCTCACCTTCGACTAGTCGGGGTAACAATGAGCAGTTCTTC